This is a list of T cell receptor beta chains from one sample in a study of T cells in Graves' hyperthyroidism and ophthalmopathy. Each CDR3 protein gets one entry after TCRdb re-called the multiplex PCR reads with MiXCR. The repertoire holds 300,000 to 350,000 distinct CDR3 sequences, over 11% seen once, with roughly 25% in the top ten. The sequenced sample consisted of blood. The receptors originated from a woman between 25 and 40 years old with Graves' hyperthyroidism. Each CDR3 is given with its conserved first and last residue. The D gene is left open where the match is weak. Size values are once, few and many counts, or a class for expanded clones, and some rows have none.

>TRBJ2-5|TRBV4-2|.|.
TGTGCCAGCAGCCACCTCCGGGACTTACAAGAGACCCAGTACTTC
CASSHLRDLQETQYF
>TRBJ1-2|TRBV6-2/TRBV6-3|.|.
TGTGCCAGCAGTTTTGGGGGGACTGGCTACACCTTC
CASSFGGTGYTF
>TRBJ2-7|TRBV24-1|.|TRBD1
TGTGCCACCAGTGACGGACCGGGAGCGACAGGGGCCGGAGGGGAGCAGTACTTC
CATSDGPGATGAGGEQYF
>TRBJ1-5|TRBV4-1|.|.
TGCGCCAGCAGCCAAGATCCGAATCAGCCCCAGCATTTT
CASSQDPNQPQHF
>TRBJ2-7|TRBV3-1|few|.
TGTGCCAGCAGCCCCCCTTGGGGGTTAGCCGAGCAGTACTTC
CASSPPWGLAEQYF
>TRBJ2-1|TRBV20-1|many|TRBD2
TGCAGTGCTATAAATGCCGAGGGGCTAGCGGCAAACAATGAGCAGTTCTTC
CSAINAEGLAANNEQFF
>TRBJ2-2|TRBV13|.|TRBD2
TGTGCCAGCTCGACTAGCGGGACAGCCGGGGAGCTGTTTTTT
CASSTSGTAGELFF
>TRBJ1-6|TRBV5-5|many|.
TGTGCCAGCAGCTGGGGCCCGGGGAATCGAGGCTCACCCCTCCACTTT
CASSWGPGNRGSPLHF
>TRBJ1-3|TRBV12-3/TRBV12-4|few|.
TGTGCCAGCAGTCCCCGGCTCGCGAGCTCTGGAAACACCATATATTTT
CASSPRLASSGNTIYF
>TRBJ1-5|TRBV5-5|.|.
TGTGCCAGCAGAAGAGAAATTAGCAATCAGCCCCAGCATTTT
CASRREISNQPQHF
>TRBJ2-1|TRBV19|.|.
TGTGCCAGTAGTATGATCCATGATCTAAATGAGCAGTTCTTC
CASSMIHDLNEQFF
>TRBJ2-7|TRBV28|few|.
TGTGCCAGCACTCAAACGCACGGGCTCTACGAGCAGTACTTC
CASTQTHGLYEQYF
>TRBJ2-4|TRBV6-2/TRBV6-3|once|.
TGTGCCAGCAGTTACTCGTCCGGTGGCTCGAGGATTCAGTACTTC
CASSYSSGGSRIQYF
>TRBJ2-7|TRBV28|many|.
TGTGCCAGCAGTTTAACAGGGAGATACGAGCAGTACTTC
CASSLTGRYEQYF
>TRBJ1-5|TRBV3-1|many|.
TGTGCCAGCAGCACATCGGATCAGCCCCAGCATTTT
CASSTSDQPQHF
>TRBJ1-1|TRBV28|many|.
TGTGCCAGCAGCCAAGGGTTAGGGACTGAAGCTTTCTTT
CASSQGLGTEAFF
>TRBJ2-5|TRBV28|few|TRBD1
TGTGCCAGCAGAGCCTACCAGGGGGCTGTTAGTGAGACCCAGTACTTC
CASRAYQGAVSETQYF
>TRBJ2-7|TRBV20-1|few|.
TGCAGTGCTAGAGACCGACAGGCTAGCTCCTACGAGCAGTACTTC
CSARDRQASSYEQYF
>TRBJ1-5|TRBV7-9|few|.
TGTGCCAGCAGCTTGGGGACGGGGGGATATAGCAATCAGCCCCAGCATTTT
CASSLGTGGYSNQPQHF
>TRBJ1-6|TRBV6-2/TRBV6-3|few|.
TGTGCCAGCAGTTACGACCTAGGCGGCAGTTCACCCCTCCACTTT
CASSYDLGGSSPLHF
>TRBJ2-3|TRBV11-2|few|.
TGTGCCAGCACCCTCCGACAGGGCACAGATACGCAGTATTTT
CASTLRQGTDTQYF
>TRBJ1-6|TRBV30|many|TRBD1
TGTGCCTGGAGTTCAGGGCAGGGGGCGCGATCACCCCTCCACTTT
CAWSSGQGARSPLHF
>TRBJ1-5|TRBV20-1|few|.
TGCAGTGCCCCCCAGGCGGGACAGCCCCAGCATTTT
CSAPQAGQPQHF
>TRBJ2-6|TRBV12-3/TRBV12-4|many|.
TGTGCCAGCAGTTTCGCGGCCGCTTTCTCTGGGGCCAACGTCCTGACTTTC
CASSFAAAFSGANVLTF
>TRBJ2-2|TRBV11-2|many|.
TGTGCCAGCAGCTTAGGGTTCCTCCCTGGGCCCCCGAACACCGGGGAGCTGTTTTTT
CASSLGFLPGPPNTGELFF
>TRBJ1-5|TRBV7-9|many|.
TGTGCCAGCAGCTTAGCAGGGGTTAGCAATCAGCCCCAGCATTTT
CASSLAGVSNQPQHF
>TRBJ2-2|TRBV25-1|.|.
TGTGCCAGCAGTGGAAGAGGTGTCGGGACGCGGGCCGGGGAGCTGTTTTTT
CASSGRGVGTRAGELFF
>TRBJ2-7|TRBV7-6|.|.
TGTGCCAGCAGCTTAGAGTGGGTACAAACCTACGAGCAGTACTTC
CASSLEWVQTYEQYF
>TRBJ1-3|TRBV28|many|TRBD1
TGTGCCAGCAGTTTATATGTCACAGGGGGCATATATTTT
CASSLYVTGGIYF
>TRBJ2-1|TRBV5-6|few|TRBD2
TGTGCCAGCAACGACGGACTAGCGGGAGGTGTGCATGAGCAGTTCTTC
CASNDGLAGGVHEQFF
>TRBJ1-5|TRBV28|.|.
TGTGCCAGCAGTTGGGGCTCGGGCAGGCAGCCCCAGCATTTT
CASSWGSGRQPQHF
>TRBJ2-3|TRBV9|many|.
TGTGCCAGCAGCGTAGGCGGCCAGGGCCCCACAGATACGCAGTATTTT
CASSVGGQGPTDTQYF
>TRBJ2-7|TRBV7-6|many|.
TGTGCCAGCAGCCCCGAGTCGGGCAGGGCCTACGAGCAGTACTTC
CASSPESGRAYEQYF
>TRBJ1-4|TRBV3-1|few|.
TGTGCCAGCAGCCAAGACCCTCTCGGTGAAAAACTGTTTTTT
CASSQDPLGEKLFF
>TRBJ2-3|TRBV20-1|many|.
TGCAGTGCCAGCCAGACAGGTTGGGGCACAGATACGCAGTATTTT
CSASQTGWGTDTQYF
>TRBJ2-1|TRBV3-1|.|.
TGTGCCAGCAGCCCTTATTTGGAGGGGTACAATGAGCAGTTCTTC
CASSPYLEGYNEQFF
>TRBJ1-5|TRBV12-3/TRBV12-4|many|.
TGTGCCAGCAGCGACAGGTTTGAGGGGCCCCAGCATTTT
CASSDRFEGPQHF
>TRBJ2-2|TRBV7-3|few|TRBD2
TGTGCCAGCAGCAAGACTACATTAGCGGGAGTCACCGGGGAGCTGTTTTTT
CASSKTTLAGVTGELFF
>TRBJ2-1|TRBV2|many|.
TGTGCCAGCAGTGAAGCCTATGAGCAGTTCTTC
CASSEAYEQFF
>TRBJ2-1|TRBV18|.|TRBD2
TGTGCCAGCTCACTTGGACTAGCGGGAGGCCGCGGCAATGAGCAGTTCTTC
CASSLGLAGGRGNEQFF
>TRBJ2-7|TRBV11-2|.|.
TGTGCCAGCAGCCGGGCAGGGGCGGGGGAGCAGTACTTC
CASSRAGAGEQYF
>TRBJ2-7|TRBV28|many|.
TGTGCCAGCAGTCCGGCGGGACGCGTATACGAGCAGTACTTC
CASSPAGRVYEQYF
>TRBJ1-4|TRBV11-1|many|.
TGTGCCAGCAGCGGATGGGACCCCGCCTCAACTAATGAAAAACTGTTTTTT
CASSGWDPASTNEKLFF
>TRBJ2-7|TRBV7-8|many|.
TGTGCCAGCAGCGTAAGGGACAAGTACTACGAGCAGTACTTC
CASSVRDKYYEQYF
>TRBJ2-1|TRBV28|many|TRBD1
TGTGCCAGCAGTACCGGGACAGGGGGAGGGAATGAGCAGTTCTTC
CASSTGTGGGNEQFF
>TRBJ2-7|TRBV29-1|once|TRBD1
TGCAGCGTTGAACAGACAGGGAGCTCCTACGAGCAGTACTTC
CSVEQTGSSYEQYF
>TRBJ2-5|TRBV11-2|few|.
TGTGCCAGCAGCGGAATGGAGACCCAGTACTTC
CASSGMETQYF
>TRBJ2-2|TRBV7-3|.|.
TGTGCCAGCAGACCCTCCGTTACCGGGGAGCTGTTTTTT
CASRPSVTGELFF
>TRBJ1-1|TRBV20-1|many|.
TGCAGTGCTTCCCCGGACAGCTTGAACACTGAAGCTTTCTTT
CSASPDSLNTEAFF
>TRBJ1-4|TRBV12-3/TRBV12-4|many|TRBD1
TGTGCCAGCAGTTTGGGACAGGGCGGCGGAAAACTGTTTTTT
CASSLGQGGGKLFF
>TRBJ2-1|TRBV7-9|.|.
TGTGCCAGCAGCTTAGTAGGAGACGGGATGGATGAGCAGTTCTTC
CASSLVGDGMDEQFF
>TRBJ2-7|TRBV27|many|.
TGTGCCAGCAGTTTATCGGGCTACTACGAGCAGTACTTC
CASSLSGYYEQYF
>TRBJ1-5|TRBV12-3/TRBV12-4|many|TRBD1
TGTGCCAGCAGTCGGACAGGGGGTGGCAATCAGCCCCAGCATTTT
CASSRTGGGNQPQHF
>TRBJ2-5|TRBV28|many|.
TGTGCCAGCTCCTCGGGGAGACTCGAGACCCAGTACTTC
CASSSGRLETQYF
>TRBJ2-7|TRBV20-1|.|TRBD2
TGCAGTGCTAGAGTAGCGGGAGACACCGGGGAGCGGGAAAGTTTGTACGAGCAGTACTTC
CSARVAGDTGERESLYEQYF
>TRBJ1-1|TRBV19|many|.
TGTGCCAGTAGTATAGATCGGGTTTTTAACACTGAAGCTTTCTTT
CASSIDRVFNTEAFF
>TRBJ2-5|TRBV27|.|.
TGTGCCAGTGCCCCCGGGACCTGGCCGCGGGAGACCCAGTACTTC
CASAPGTWPRETQYF